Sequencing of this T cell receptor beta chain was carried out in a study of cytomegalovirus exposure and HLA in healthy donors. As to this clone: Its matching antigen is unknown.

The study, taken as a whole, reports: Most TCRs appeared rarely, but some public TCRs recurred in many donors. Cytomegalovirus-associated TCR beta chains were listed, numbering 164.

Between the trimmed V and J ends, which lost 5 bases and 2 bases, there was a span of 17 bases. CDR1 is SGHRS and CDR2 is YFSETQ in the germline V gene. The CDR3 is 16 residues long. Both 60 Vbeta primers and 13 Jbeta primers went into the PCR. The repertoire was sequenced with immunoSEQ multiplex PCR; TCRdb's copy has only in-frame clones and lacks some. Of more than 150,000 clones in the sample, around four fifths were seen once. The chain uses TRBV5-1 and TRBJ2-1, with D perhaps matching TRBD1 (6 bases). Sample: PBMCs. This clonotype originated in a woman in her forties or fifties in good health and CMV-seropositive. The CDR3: CASRTLPTGAYNEQFF. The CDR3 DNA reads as TGCGCCAGCAGGACCCTCCCGACAGGCGCCTACAATGAGCAGTTCTTC. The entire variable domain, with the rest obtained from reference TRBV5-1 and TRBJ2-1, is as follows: KAGVTQTPRYLIKTRGQQVTLSCSPISGHRSVSWYQQTPGQGLQFLFEYFSETQRNKGNFPGRFSGRQFSNSRSEMNVSTLELGDSALYLCASRTLPTGAYNEQFFGPGTRLTVL.